One and the same sample provided the 7 T cell receptor beta chains below, sequenced in a study of blood T cell repertoires in COVID-19. Sequencing used immunoSEQ multiplex PCR; TCRdb keeps in-frame clones, though not all of them. The sample lists about 140,000 clones, roughly 86% occurring once. The material sequenced was peripheral blood. Receptors were obtained from a human donor in a cohort sampled during active COVID-19.

The rearrangement links TRBV25-1 to TRBJ1-2, with 7 bases fitting TRBD1. Germline V gives CDR1 MGHDK, CDR2 SYGVNS. This CDR3 has 13 amino acids. V was clipped by 1 base and J by 14 bases; unmatched bases: 10. The CDR3 nucleotides read TGTGCCAGCAGTGAATCTGACAGGGTTTCTCGTACCTTC. This sequence encodes CASSESDRVSRTF.

The chain recombines TRBV4-2 with TRBJ2-2, with 9 nucleotides matching TRBD2. This CDR3 region has 15 residues. The V segment lost 3 bases and the J segment 7 bases; nucleotides outside the gene matches: 6. The germline gives CDR1 LGHNA, CDR2 YNFKEQ. This chain's CDR3 is CASSQGGGAVGELFF. Here the CDR3 DNA reads TGTGCCAGCAGCCAGGGCGGGGGGGCTGTCGGGGAGCTGTTTTTT.

The chain uses TRBV27 and TRBJ2-2; TRBD2 matches at 9 bases. Trimming cost V 6 bases and J 7 bases; bases outside gene matches: 9. Germline CDR1 and CDR2: MNHEY and SMNVEV (reference sequence). The length of the CDR3 is 15 residues. The CDR3 here is CASRRGGLAGGELFF. CDR3 coding DNA: TGTGCCAGCAGGCGGGGGGGGCTAGCGGGCGGGGAGCTGTTTTTT.

This clone was seen a single time. V is TRBV24-1 and J is TRBJ1-6; perhaps TRBD1 as D (6 bases). Trimming took off 2 bases at V and 9 bases at J, with 19 bases between the two ends. This CDR3 contains 17 residues. Germline CDR1 and CDR2: KGHDR and SFDVKD. This CDR3 reads CATSDSRQASRGSPLHF. The CDR3 DNA follows: TGTGCCACCAGTGATTCGCGACAGGCTTCCCGGGGTTCACCCCTCCACTTT.

The CDR3 sequence: CASSSSGSTKNIQYF. The CDR3 DNA reads as TGCGCCAGCAGTTCTAGCGGGAGTACCAAAAACATTCAGTACTTC. This rearrangement joins TRBV4-1 to TRBJ2-4, with 10 bases matching TRBD2. The V gene's germline CDR1 is MGHRA and CDR2 YSYEKL. The CDR3 has 15 residues. V lost 6 bases, J lost 2 bases, and 4 bases stayed unmatched.

The rearrangement uses TRBV5-4 and TRBJ2-3; perhaps TRBD2 as D (7 bases). The germline V gene has CDR1 SGHNT and CDR2 YYREEE (reference sequence). This CDR3 spans 16 amino acids. Trimming shortened V by 2 bases and J by 5 bases, and 18 bases separated the two germline ends. The DNA for the CDR3 is TGTGCCAGCAGCTTCGGGGGGCCGGCCAGGGGAGATACGCAGTATTTT. This encodes CASSFGGPARGDTQYF.

The chain recombines TRBV19 with TRBJ2-1; 12 bases line up with TRBD2. From germline, CDR1 is LNHDA and CDR2 SQIVND (reference sequence). V dropped 10 bases and J dropped 7; count of bases not matched to a gene: 14. This CDR3 has 16 amino acids. In nucleotides, the CDR3 is TGTGCCACCCAACGGACTAGCGGGAACCCGGGGAATGAGCAGTTCTTC. Translation: CATQRTSGNPGNEQFF.